The subject of this entry is one T cell receptor (beta chain). It lacks a known antigen. The record has no base qualities; no much larger clone is one base away. The immunoSEQ hsTCRB v3.0 assay was used at survey level resolution for TRB variable region sequencing. A depth of roughly 40,000-55,000 T-cell genomes per sample was targeted for TRB sequencing. An Illumina MiSeq with a v3 150-cycle kit was used to sequence the pooled TRB libraries. Concerning the study's data processing: Repertoire analysis ran in R within a reproducible Nextflow workflow covering QC, data transformation and analysis. Custom analyses were implemented in LymphoSeq2, an R package for AIRR-Seq data exploration. A few samples that produced fewer than 5000 total TRB sequences were removed, so 150 to 200 HIV repertoires were analyzed. Of the roughly 190 retained HIV repertoires, over 55 were collected before and around 130 after ART initiation. Repertoires were downsampled to 5000 TRB nucleotide sequences, with summary statistics averaged over 100 downsampling iterations. Only TRB sequences with CDR3 regions of at least seven amino acids were retained for analysis. Diversity was measured with a Shannon entropy-derived clonality score and the Gini coefficient. In the repertoire networks, any two of the top 5000 CDR3 amino acid sequences were connected whenever the two sequences differed by an edit distance of one. Antigen specificity groups and MHC restriction were predicted for TRB CDR3 amino acid sequences with GLIPH2. Known CMV, EBV, HIV or tissue antigen associations were flagged by matching CDR3 amino acid sequences against VDJdb and McPAS-TCR. Pre-ART, post-ART and control groups were compared with Wilcoxon signed-rank tests and Holm-Bonferroni correction. The table comes from immuneACCESS by way of TCRdb, which keeps in-frame sequences with V and J called. Part of the clones is missing from these tables; in studies checked, under half for an unresolved V gene and the rest for unknown reasons. D and trimming were read from the DNA, whereas the V and J calls and clone size are those reported in that table. Here the sample has some 27,000 clones; approximately 85% occur a single time. 7% to 9% of the sample comes from the top ten.

To be included, a participant needed at least one PBMC sample from before ART initiation plus at least two post-ART samples. Treatment was received in the United States of America by all participants with HIV. Before DNA extraction, cryopreserved samples of 1-10 million PBMC were thawed and then washed. At the time of the earliest PBMC sample, participants with HIV were aged between roughly 23 and 60 years. Per participant, PBMC samples came from 1-4 timepoints prior to ART initiation and 2-8 timepoints following ART initiation, for a median of 7 samples. For every participant, serial HIV viral load, CD4+ T-cell count, ART history and demographic data were obtained. Genomic DNA was extracted from unsorted PBMC with a Qiagen kit on a QIAcube, with processing performed in batches of 12 samples. The record originates from a study of long-term antiretroviral therapy in people with HIV (dated by TCRdb to 2021 to 2024). Regarding the research as a whole: The earliest samples were collected approximately a decade before the 2015 WHO recommendation for immediate ART, a period when ART was typically delayed until CD4 counts fell. Whether ART initiation and durable HIV suppression were associated with changes in peripheral blood TRB repertoire composition and diversity was tested in a retrospective serial study. From some 28 adults with confirmed HIV infection, the cohort provided under 250 cryopreserved PBMC samples, gathered serially across a mean of around six years (range 1-12). About 40% of the 30 participants with HIV were female. No cross-contamination during QIAcube processing was shown when test extractions of a monoclonal T-cell line were performed alongside about 33 polyclonal samples. What the research found in general, with its limitations: Compared with controls, HIV repertoires had narrower CDR3 length ranges, and the network structure pointed to an antigen-experienced repertoire that shifted only slightly toward naive after ART. Inferences about post-ART repertoire changes were limited because no data were available on ART adherence, viral resistance or therapy changes. Starting ART was linked to a significant rise in TRB diversity, yet even after long-term ART the diversity remained significantly lower than in transplant donor controls. Expanded TRB clones identified before ART initiation dominated the repertoire at all time points, although this dominance fluctuated and declined in many PLHIV after ART. Because pre-ART samples had limited cell numbers, unsorted PBMC were profiled rather than sorted CD4+ and CD8+ T cells. Limited PBMC availability meant only the TCR beta chain was sequenced, without alpha chain pairing. Samples dated from the mid-2000s to the late 2010s, and the ART regimens used may be less effective than current ones.

V has 2 bases trimmed and J has 2 bases trimmed; junction bases matching no gene number 1. The CDR3 runs 14 residues from the cysteine to the phenylalanine. Only the CDR3 portion is preserved as DNA: 42 bases, with reading frame beginning at the first base. CDR1 SGHRS and CDR2 YFSETQ were looked up in the germline V gene. The sequence links TRBV5-1 to TRBJ1-1; 9 bases in the junction line up with TRBD1. Source: unsorted PBMCs, taken 3 years after starting antiretroviral therapy. The receptor's source is a man aged 35 to 55 with HIV. The CDR3 region: CASSLTGGNTEAFF. The DNA sequence is given as TGCGCCAGCAGCTTAACAGGGGGCAACACTGAAGCTTTCTTT.